The following is a T cell receptor beta chain sequence with its context. Its antigen remains unidentified. V lost 4 bases and J lost 4, with 14 bases in between. The CDR3 sequence is 14 residues long. CDR1 and CDR2 from the germline V gene are SGHRS and YFSETQ. TCRdb re-called the RT-PCR reads with MiXCR, one entry per CDR3 protein. The sample holds 500,000 or so distinct CDR3 sequences, 16% seen once. The data are from a study of response to subunit inactivated influenza vaccine. General study results and limits: The study's authors posited that every seasonal influenza vaccination enlists few new T cells.

The chain employs TRBV5-1 and TRBJ1-1; D gene ambiguous. This receptor was taken from a man aged 45 to 70 who received an inactivated influenza vaccine. Sequencing used CD4+ T cells sorted from PBMCs, obtained roughly 24 months after vaccination. DNA of the CDR3: TGCGCCAGCAGCGTGGGTAGGGCGGGCACTGAAGCTTTCTTT. Translating it yields CASSVGRAGTEAFF.